This T cell receptor beta chain was profiled in a study of CD8 T cells in Susac syndrome. The authors carried out high-throughput sequencing of TCR beta. They applied it to CD8+ and CD4+ T cells obtained from blood. The multiple sclerosis control group was made up of treatment-naive patients with stable or active relapsing-remitting disease. The CD8+ and CD4+ T cells were negatively isolated, with the TEMRA cells enriched by FACS. The V segment lost 4 bases and the J segment 5 bases; nucleotides outside the gene matches: 5. This CDR3 spans 13 amino acids. The germline V gene encodes CDR1 GTSNPN and CDR2 SVGIG (reference sequence). RNA amounts of roughly 0.45 to 1 ug underwent reverse transcription with random hexamers. The CDR3 of TCR beta was amplified by immunoSEQ multiplex PCR across 54 Vbeta and 13 Jbeta. TCRdb recomputed calls from the immunoSEQ multiplex PCR reads with MiXCR, one row per CDR3 protein. The sample holds 250,000 to 300,000 distinct CDR3 sequences, around 83% seen once.

The sequenced material came from CD8+ T cells from PBMCs. The chain uses TRBV30 and TRBJ2-7; the match to TRBD2 covers 10 bases. The TCR sequence derives from a human donor with multiple sclerosis. CDR3 bases: TGTGCCTGGAACCTAGCGGGAGACCACGAGCAGTACTTC. This translates into CAWNLAGDHEQYF.